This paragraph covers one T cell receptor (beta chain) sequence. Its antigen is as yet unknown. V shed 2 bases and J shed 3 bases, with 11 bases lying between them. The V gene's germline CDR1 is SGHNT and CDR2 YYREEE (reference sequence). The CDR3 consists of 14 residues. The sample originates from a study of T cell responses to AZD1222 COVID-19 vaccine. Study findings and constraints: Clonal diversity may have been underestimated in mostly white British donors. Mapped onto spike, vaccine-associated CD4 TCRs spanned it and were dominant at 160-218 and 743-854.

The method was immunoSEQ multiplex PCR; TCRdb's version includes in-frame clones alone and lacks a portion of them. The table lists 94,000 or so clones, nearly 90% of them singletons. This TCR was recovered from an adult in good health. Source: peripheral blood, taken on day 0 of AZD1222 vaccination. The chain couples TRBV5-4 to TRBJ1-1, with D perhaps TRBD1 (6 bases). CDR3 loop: CASSFRKGDTEAFF. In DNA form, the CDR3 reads TGTGCCAGCAGCTTTCGGAAGGGGGACACTGAAGCTTTCTTT.